The 29 T cell receptor beta chains reported below all come from one sample, sequenced in a study of T cells in Graves' hyperthyroidism and ophthalmopathy. RNA transcripts were the template for amplifying TCR beta CDR3 regions. The HTBI set primed first-round TCR CDR3 RT-PCR. Using its own MiXCR run on the multiplex PCR reads, TCRdb lists one record per CDR3 protein. The sample has hundreds of thousands of distinct CDR3 sequences, approximately 15% seen once. Sequences were obtained from blood. These receptors originate from a woman younger than 35 with Graves' hyperthyroidism.

This clonotype came up a few times. The chain joins TRBV29-1 to TRBJ1-4, with 11 bases that match TRBD1. Trimming at V came to 7 bases and at J to 7 bases, leaving 5 bases not matched to a gene. The length of the CDR3 is 13 residues. CDR1 is SQVTM, CDR2 ANQGSEA, per germline. The CDR3 spells CSAGQGAIEKLFF. The DNA for the CDR3 is TGCAGCGCTGGACAGGGGGCGATTGAAAAACTGTTTTTT.

This clonotype was recorded many times. The chain carries TRBV20-1 and TRBJ2-1; possibly TRBD1 for D (5 bases). CDR3 size: 14 residues. Germline CDR1 and CDR2: DFQATT and SNEGSKA (reference sequence). V gave up 5 bases and J gave up 6 bases, with 17 bases separating them. The DNA of the CDR3 is TGCAGTGCTGTAGACAGTCCCCATCTCAATGAGCAGTTCTTC. Translating gives CSAVDSPHLNEQFF.

CDR3 in DNA: TGTGCCAGCAGCCCCACCGGGACTACAGAGCAGACCCAGTACTTC. It codes for CASSPTGTTEQTQYF. The V call is TRBV11-2, the J call TRBJ2-5, with TRBD2 identical over 7 bases. Unmatched junction bases numbered 12, after V lost 5 bases and J lost 6 bases. This CDR3 spans 15 amino acids. Germline CDR1 and CDR2: SGHAT and FQNNGV.

This clonotype came up many times. The chain recombines TRBV30 with TRBJ1-1, with D hard to call. The CDR3 has 14 residues. Germline CDR1 is GTSNPN and CDR2 is SVGIG (reference sequence). V was cut by 0 bases and J by 4 bases, with 12 bases left in between. The CDR3 coding sequence is TGTGCCTGGAGTGTAACGGTCCCGGGCACTGAAGCTTTCTTT. Encoded protein: CAWSVTVPGTEAFF.

This clonotype was found a few times. The chain recombines TRBV30 with TRBJ2-7; tentatively, D is TRBD1 or TRBD2 (5 bases each). With 0 bases removed from V and 6 bases from J, the gap between germline ends came to 9 bases. CDR3 length equals 12 residues. CDR1 is GTSNPN, CDR2 SVGIG, per germline (reference sequence). The CDR3 reads CAWSVQAGEQYF. The CDR3 DNA sequence: TGTGCCTGGAGTGTACAGGCGGGCGAGCAGTACTTC.

This clonotype was observed at least ten times. The chain has TRBV7-2 and TRBJ2-3; D remains ambiguous. Germline V gene sequence: CDR1 SGHTA, CDR2 FQGNSA. The V and J ends lost 2 bases and 4 bases respectively, with 7 bases between them. The CDR3 runs to 13 residues. CDR3 DNA sequence: TGTGCCAGCAGCTTACTAAGCTCAGATACGCAGTATTTT. Translating gives CASSLLSSDTQYF.

The rearrangement joins TRBV18 to TRBJ2-5; tentatively, D is TRBD1 (5 bases). CDR1 is KGHSH, CDR2 LQKENI, per germline. The CDR3 runs to 14 residues. The V end was cut by 2 bases, the J end by 5 bases, with 12 bases between. The CDR3: CASSPAAGPETQYF. The CDR3 DNA reads TGTGCCAGCTCACCAGCGGCAGGGCCTGAGACCCAGTACTTC.

This chain links TRBV10-3 with TRBJ2-6; 12 bases are shared with TRBD2. Per germline, CDR1 ENHRY and CDR2 SYGVKD. There are 16 residues in the CDR3. The V and J ends lost 6 bases and 3 bases, in that order; junction bases with no gene match: 3. The DNA of the CDR3 is TGTGCCATCAGCCCGGGACTAGCGGGTGGGGCCAACGTCCTGACTTTC. Its translation: CAISPGLAGGANVLTF.

This clonotype was counted a single time. The chain is built from TRBV6-1 and TRBJ1-1, with a possible D match to TRBD1 (6 bases). Germline loops: CDR1 MNHNS, CDR2 SASEGT. The CDR3 extends over 15 amino acids. Trimming pared 7 bases from V and 6 bases from J, leaving 21 bases between. The CDR3 DNA reads TGTGCCAGCATCCCGAATGGGGGGCAGGCGGCTGAAGCTTTCTTT. This translates into CASIPNGGQAAEAFF.

As DNA, the CDR3 is TGCAGTGCTAGAGTGGGGGGAATGGGCAATCAGCCCCAGCATTTT. Encoded protein: CSARVGGMGNQPQHF. The chain employs TRBV20-1 and TRBJ1-5; D is perhaps TRBD1 (5 bases). Germline CDR1 is DFQATT and CDR2 is SNEGSKA (reference sequence). CDR3 length equals 15 residues. The V gene lost 1 base and the J gene lost 2 bases, with 12 bases spanning the gap.

This clonotype was observed at least ten times. The chain recombines TRBV30 with TRBJ2-7; D may be TRBD1 (6 bases). Germline lookup yields CDR1 GTSNPN and CDR2 SVGIG (reference sequence). This CDR3 region has 13 residues. Trimming stripped 4 bases from V and 3 bases from J, with 13 bases between. CDR3 protein: CAWMPGQRYEQYF. As DNA, the CDR3 is TGTGCCTGGATGCCGGGACAACGCTACGAGCAGTACTTC. The full variable domain, completed using reference TRBV30 and TRBJ2-7, is SQTIHQWPATLVQPVGSPLSLECTVEGTSNPNLYWYRQAAGRGLQLLFYSVGIGQISSEVPQNLSASRPQDRQFILSSKKLLLSDSGFYLCAWMPGQRYEQYFGPGTRLTVT.

The chain joins TRBV7-9 to TRBJ2-7; TRBD1 is a possible D gene (5 bases). The ends were cut back, 1 base at V and 4 bases at J, with 11 bases in the middle. Germline V gene data show CDR1 as SEHNR and CDR2 as FQNEAQ (reference sequence). CDR3 size: 14 residues. CDR3 loop: CASSLVVGLYEQYF. The CDR3 nucleotides are TGTGCCAGCAGCTTAGTGGTGGGGCTGTACGAGCAGTACTTC. The full variable domain, in which reference TRBV7-9 and TRBJ2-7 provide the parts outside the CDR3, is DTGVSQNPRHKITKRGQNVTFRCDPISEHNRLYWYRQTLGQGPEFLTYFQNEAQLEKSRLLSDRFSAERPKGSFSTLEIQRTEQGDSAMYLCASSLVVGLYEQYFGPGTRLTVT.

There are many counts of this clonotype. V usage is TRBV5-5 and J usage is TRBJ1-6, with D possibly being TRBD1 (5 bases). Germline CDR1 is SGHKS and CDR2 is YYEKEE (reference sequence). There are 15 residues in the CDR3. V lost 4 bases, J lost 4 bases, and 12 bases lay in between. The CDR3 DNA follows: TGTGCCAGCAGCGACGGACGGGGGTATAATTCACCCCTCCACTTT. It codes for CASSDGRGYNSPLHF. Together with reference TRBV5-5 and TRBJ1-6, the CDR3 gives the full variable domain: DAGVTQSPTHLIKTRGQQVTLRCSPISGHKSVSWYQQVLGQGPQFIFQYYEKEERGRGNFPDRFSARQFPNYSSELNVNALLLGDSALYLCASSDGRGYNSPLHFGNGTRLTVT.

This clonotype has only a few counts. In DNA, the CDR3 is TGTGCCGTCGCCGGAAGGATCGACACTGAAGCTTTCTTT. Translation gives CAVAGRIDTEAFF. The V gene is TRBV7-6, the J gene TRBJ1-1; no definite D call. CDR1 SGHVS and CDR2 FNYEAQ come from the germline V gene. The CDR3 extends over 13 amino acids. The V end lost 11 bases, the J end lost 3 bases, and 16 bases lay between the germline ends.

V gene TRBV6-1 combines with J gene TRBJ1-2; D not certain. In germline, CDR1 is MNHNS, CDR2 SASEGT. The CDR3 consists of 15 residues. Trimming shortened V by 6 bases and J by 8 bases, and 22 bases separated the two germline ends. CDR3 coding DNA: TGTGCCAGCAGCGAGGGAGTGGGGATTAGGAGCGGCTACACCTTC. As protein: CASSEGVGIRSGYTF.

This clonotype occurred many times. The genes are TRBV5-6 and TRBJ2-7; D possibly matches TRBD1 or TRBD2 (5 bases each). This CDR3 is 15 amino acids long. Trimming cost V 5 bases and J 0 bases, with 15 bases left between them. The germline V gene has CDR1 SGHDT and CDR2 YYEEEE. The CDR3 region is CASSYTGTSSYEQYF. CDR3 bases: TGTGCCAGCAGTTATACCGGGACGAGCTCCTACGAGCAGTACTTC.

A note on this clonotype: A read error is possible here, since a much larger clone lies one base away. The CDR3 protein is CSVEDLGAPQETQYF. The CDR3 coding sequence is TGCAGCGTTGAAGATCTAGGGGCCCCCCAAGAGACCCAGTACTTC. V and J are TRBV29-1 and TRBJ2-5, with D tentatively TRBD1 (5 bases). The CDR3 runs to 15 residues. Germline V CDR1 and CDR2: SQVTM, ANQGSEA. V lost 0 bases and J lost 1, with 12 bases in between.

This clonotype was recorded at least ten times. A single base separates this from a much larger clone, so it may be a read error. The CDR3 here is CASSLGWNGQFF. CDR3 bases: TGTGCCAGCAGCTTAGGCTGGAATGGGCAGTTCTTC. The V gene is TRBV7-2, the J gene TRBJ2-1; D unresolved. The CDR3 is made up of 12 amino acids. Germline assignment: CDR1 SGHTA and CDR2 FQGNSA.

The table lists this clonotype with many counts. The V gene is TRBV11-2, the J gene TRBJ2-3; the match to TRBD2 covers 9 bases. From germline, CDR1 is SGHAT and CDR2 FQNNGV. V lost 6 bases to trimming and J lost 7 bases; unmatched junction nucleotides: 14. The CDR3 length is 16 residues. CDR3 nucleotides: TGTGCCAGCAGAGGGCTAGCGGGGAAAGGTGGGAATACGCAGTATTTT. Translation: CASRGLAGKGGNTQYF.

The chain is built from TRBV7-9 and TRBJ1-4; D unresolved. In germline, CDR1 is SEHNR, CDR2 FQNEAQ (reference sequence). V was cut by 1 base and J by 5 bases, with 8 bases left in between. The CDR3 sequence is 14 residues long. CDR3: CASSLGSRNEKLFF. Written as DNA, the CDR3 is TGTGCCAGCAGCTTAGGGTCGCGGAATGAAAAACTGTTTTTT.

At least ten counts were recorded for this clonotype. This chain connects TRBV7-9 to TRBJ2-7; D is perhaps TRBD1 (6 bases). Trimming removed 5 bases at V and 0 bases at J, with 14 bases between. The CDR3 has 15 amino acids. CDR1 and CDR2 from the germline V gene are SEHNR and FQNEAQ (reference sequence). CDR3 bases: TGTGCCAGCAGCACCAGACAGGTTAGCTCCTACGAGCAGTACTTC. This codes for CASSTRQVSSYEQYF.

This clonotype was counted only a few times. The chain recombines TRBV28 with TRBJ2-2, with D perhaps TRBD1 (6 bases). V was shortened by 6 bases and J by 1 base, with 15 bases between the two germline ends. CDR3 length: 16 amino acids. The germline gives CDR1 MDHEN, CDR2 SYDVKM. In DNA, the CDR3 is TGTGCCAGCAGCCCTCCGGACAGCGGGAACACCGGGGAGCTGTTTTTT. This codes for CASSPPDSGNTGELFF.

This clonotype turned up a few times. This sequence joins TRBV2 and TRBJ2-3, with 9 bases identical to TRBD2. The V gene end was trimmed by 6 bases and the J gene end by 1 base; junction bases not matched to a gene: 5. There are 15 residues in the CDR3. The germline gives CDR1 SNHLY, CDR2 FYNNEI. In nucleotides, the CDR3 is TGTGCCAGCAGGCCGACTAGCGGCCGCACAGATACGCAGTATTTT. Its translation is CASRPTSGRTDTQYF.

In its sample, this clonotype was seen many times. The genes are TRBV12-3 or TRBV12-4 and TRBJ2-1; 8 bases are a match to TRBD1. V shed 5 bases, J shed 2 bases, and the junction held 5 bases outside the gene matches. CDR3 size: 15 residues. CDR3 sequence: CASSPGQGPYNEQFF. In DNA, the CDR3 is TGTGCCAGCAGTCCAGGACAGGGCCCCTACAATGAGCAGTTCTTC.

Many counts were recorded for this clonotype. V gene TRBV6-6 combines with J gene TRBJ2-2, with D unclear. The CDR3 runs to 16 residues. V was trimmed by 2 bases and J by 3 bases, leaving 13 bases between them. Germline V gene sequence: CDR1 MNHNY, CDR2 SVGAGI (reference sequence). CDR3 bases: TGTGCCAGCAGTTACCGGAAACCACACCACACCGGGGAGCTGTTTTTT. The encoded protein is CASSYRKPHHTGELFF.

Ten or more counts support this clonotype. The genes are TRBV28 and TRBJ2-3; D is uncertain. Germline CDR1 MDHEN, CDR2 SYDVKM. With 7 bases removed from V and 3 bases from J, the gap between germline ends came to 11 bases. CDR3 length: 13 residues. CDR3 bases: TGTGCCAGCACGCATTTAGGTACAGATACGCAGTATTTT. This sequence encodes CASTHLGTDTQYF.

The chain uses TRBV7-9 and TRBJ2-7; perhaps TRBD1 as D (6 bases). Germline-derived CDR1 and CDR2 are SEHNR and FQNEAQ (reference sequence). V lost 0 bases, J lost 5 bases, and 11 bases lay in between. The CDR3 has 14 residues. The CDR3 coding sequence is TGTGCCAGCAGCTTAGCCGGACAGAACGACGAGCAGTACTTC. Its protein is CASSLAGQNDEQYF.

This clonotype was counted many times. The J gene is TRBJ1-4, the V gene TRBV28; TRBD1 agrees at 7 bases. The CDR3 has 20 amino acids. V lost 1 base and J lost 0; bases outside the gene matches: 14. Germline loops: CDR1 MDHEN, CDR2 SYDVKM. The CDR3 DNA is TGTGCCAGCAGTTTATCTCTCGTGGACGACAGGGAGACAACTAATGAAAAACTGTTTTTT. Its protein product is CASSLSLVDDRETTNEKLFF.

The sample holds many counts of this clonotype. The chain uses TRBV12-3 or TRBV12-4 and TRBJ2-4, with 8 bases fitting TRBD1. V lost 5 bases, J lost 6 bases, and 6 bases stayed unmatched. This CDR3 region has 14 residues. The CDR3 loop reads CASSPIGQGNIQYF. CDR3 sequence (DNA): TGTGCCAGCAGTCCAATAGGACAGGGAAACATTCAGTACTTC.